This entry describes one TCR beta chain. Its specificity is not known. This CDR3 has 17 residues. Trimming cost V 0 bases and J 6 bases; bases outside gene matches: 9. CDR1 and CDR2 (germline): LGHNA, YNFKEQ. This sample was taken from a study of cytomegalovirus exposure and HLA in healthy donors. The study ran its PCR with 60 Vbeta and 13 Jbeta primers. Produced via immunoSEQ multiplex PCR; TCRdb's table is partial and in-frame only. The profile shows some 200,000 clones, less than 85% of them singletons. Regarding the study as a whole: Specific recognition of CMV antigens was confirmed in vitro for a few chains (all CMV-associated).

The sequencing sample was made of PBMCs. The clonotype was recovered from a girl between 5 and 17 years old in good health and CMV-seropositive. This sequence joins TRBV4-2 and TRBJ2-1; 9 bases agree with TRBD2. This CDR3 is CASSQEKLSGGPNEQFF. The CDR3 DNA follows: TGTGCCAGCAGCCAAGAAAAGTTAAGCGGGGGGCCCAATGAGCAGTTCTTC.